This T cell receptor beta chain was found in a study of cytomegalovirus exposure and HLA in healthy donors (dated by TCRdb to 2017 to 2019). As for the study more broadly: An earlier analysis of about 560 of the donors reported 250 to 300 Gb of sequence data and 117 million unique TCR beta sequences obtained from about 179 million T cells. Roughly 300 gigabases of sequencing data and 70 million to 100 million unique TCR sequences were included in an early release covering about 700 HLA-typed donors. Among the approximately 420 genotyped donors, about 85% belonged to the genetic ancestry cluster associated with self-reported Caucasian donors. The aim of the study was to test whether cataloging public T cell receptors could identify signatures of past pathogen exposure. The study used immunosequencing to profile the T cell repertoires of approximately 690 subjects and linked those repertoires to cytomegalovirus serostatus. In addition to the first cohort of 666 subjects, a separate validation cohort of 120 different subjects was used. To predict cytomegalovirus infection status, the study brought together high-throughput TCR immunosequencing, statistical association of individual TCRs with disease status, and machine learning. In a later analysis, previously published TCR beta repertoires from several hundred donors were re-analyzed and high-resolution HLA genotyping was added so that TCR occurrence patterns could be studied. Rather than using new phenotypic data, the later analysis identified candidate immune exposures from TCR beta sequences and from how often those sequences occurred across donors. In an earlier analysis of about 590 of the donors, high-throughput TCR beta sequencing was used to judge whether each TCR beta V gene segment behaved as functional or pseudogenic. Alongside the repertoire data, information on donor age, sex, ethnicity and CMV serostatus was compiled. Genome-wide SNP genotypes for about 65% of the 666 donors were used in a later genetic analysis, which treated that subset as a discovery cohort. All discovery cohort repertoires had been generated on a single sequencing platform. Both class I and class II loci were covered by HLA typing, at four-digit resolution. Typing coverage varied by locus: roughly 620-640 donors for A, B, C, DRB1 and DQB1; under 550 for DQA1; some 610 for DPA1; some 470 for DPB1. Roughly 5 DR-DQ haplotypes were treated as single units for association and clustering because of strong linkage in the cohort. Among over 350 genotyped donors of the cohort, an average of about 240,000 unique TCR beta nucleotide sequences were sequenced per donor, around 18% of them non-productive.

The library came from the immunoSEQ multiplex PCR assay. A mixture of 60 forward primers for TCR Vbeta segments and 13 reverse primers for TCR Jbeta segments was used in the multiplex PCR. The CDR3 region of rearranged TCR beta genes was amplified from genomic DNA with a multiplex PCR assay. The amplified TCR beta libraries were sequenced on the Illumina HiSeq System as 87-base-pair reads. The authors' pipeline ran thus. A later analysis counted approximately 74 million unique TCR beta chains across the 550 to 700 repertoires, and around 9.9 million of these chains were shared by at least two donors. Raw reads were error-corrected and collapsed into unique sequences with a nearest-neighbor algorithm that merged closely related sequences to remove PCR and sequencing errors. V, D and J gene segments were assigned by aligning CDR3 sequences to IMGT reference sequences. For a sequence to be retained, a match of at least six nucleotides to both a V gene segment and a J gene segment was required. Rearrangements were called productive when the CDR3 lacked stop codons and stayed in frame with V and J; all others were non-productive. Following IMGT convention, CDR3 was defined as the stretch from the second conserved V-encoded cysteine to the conserved J-encoded phenylalanine. The earlier analysis of some 600 of the donors excluded sequences that lacked an unambiguous match to a single V gene segment. In an earlier analysis of around 590 of the donors, a V segment was called functional when productive rearrangements were above 56.7%, and segregating when the standard deviation between donors exceeded 5%. A statistical classification framework was built for diagnosing cytomegalovirus status from the catalog of TCR beta chain sequences. In a later analysis, TCR nucleotide sequences were compared against IMGT/GENE-DB human TR gene sequences so that V and J genes could be assigned. Using the TCRdist pipeline, a later analysis assigned CDR3 sequences along with most-parsimonious VDJ recombination scenarios. A later analysis defined each TCR beta chain by its CDR3 amino acid sequence plus V-gene family, and excluded reads lacking a unique V-gene family. As a way to deal with suspected cross-contamination and a sequencing artifact, a later analysis dropped hundreds of nucleotide sequences that were highly shared and had low generation probability. For each public chain, a later analysis derived a clonal expansion index from normalized ranks of inferred template counts within each repertoire. In a later analysis, generation probabilities were computed with a VDJ recombination model fitted to out-of-frame rearrangements, and the resulting probabilities were checked against IGoR. A later analysis scored TCR-TCR, TCR-HLA and TCR-CMV co-occurrence with hypergeometric tests, applying a repertoire-size bias correction to TCR pairs. False discovery rates were estimated in a later analysis by permuting HLA or CMV assignments 20 times. In a later analysis, co-occurring TCRs were grouped using DBSCAN, with TCRdist sequence similarity added in when clustering inside HLA-allele-positive subsets. Repertoires with fewer than 30,000 or more than 120,000 public chains were left out of co-occurrence clustering, as were five repertoires with anomalous nucleotide sharing. As stored in TCRdb, this immuneACCESS dataset retains in-frame rearrangements with V and J assigned. A fraction of the clones does not appear; measured against another copy, unresolved V genes explain less than half of the discrepancy, and the remainder lacks a known reason. V, J and clone size derive from that table, while D and trimming were established from the DNA sequence. Here the sample has 150,000 to 200,000 clones; around 75% occur a single time. The top ten clones comprise around 4.6% of the sample.

Paper-wide results and their limitations: Some IMGT-functional V segments, including TRBV6-2 and TRBV6-3, could not be told apart with the 87-base-pair reads, so those segments were excluded. Because counts were too low, 15 to 20 rarely observed V segments, including chromosome 9 orphons, were excluded from the earlier analysis of under 650 of the donors. The authors suggested that the approach could potentially be generalized to other disease states and immunological phenotypes. Across donors, most TCR sequences were observed very rarely, whereas some public TCRs were present in many individuals. In a later genetic analysis, fewer N-insertions in productive TCRs were reported among donors in an Asian-associated ancestry cluster than the approximately 670-donor mean. A later analysis found that most CMV-associated TCR beta chains appeared HLA-restricted, with HLA associations seemingly driven largely by CMV exposure. A further reported finding was that TCR beta sequences accurately predicted the HLA-A and HLA-B alleles for most subjects in the first cohort. Compared with equally common non-associated chains, HLA-associated TCR beta chains in a later analysis were more clonally expanded and had lower generation probabilities. Sequencing depth was assumed to be roughly uniform across donors in the presence/absence analyses, though that assumption may not hold. A later genetic analysis associated a missense DCLRE1C variant with V-gene and J-gene trimming of TCR beta chains, and an independent cohort replicated the association. The classifier was reported to diagnose cytomegalovirus status with high specificity and sensitivity in both the original and validation cohorts. Several of the top co-occurrence clusters appeared to be linked to parvovirus B19, influenza, CMV and Epstein-Barr virus, according to a later analysis. The study listed approximately 160 TCR beta chains as associated with cytomegalovirus. Strong co-occurrence of HLA alleles, especially DR and DQ, made assigning TCR associations to individual alleles difficult. Only TCR beta chains were sequenced in this cohort, and the absence of alpha or paired-chain data limited detectable features. In an earlier analysis of some 540 of the donors, most TCR beta V segments appeared in productive rearrangements about 87% or about 30% of the time, broadly matching IMGT annotations. Correlated functional status among segregating V segments might reflect linkage disequilibrium, but an unknown experimental factor could not be ruled out. HLA typing was unavailable for some donors at each locus, so association tests used only the typed subset. Immune exposure information for the cohort was limited to CMV serostatus. In vitro tests confirmed that a few of the cytomegalovirus-associated TCR beta chains recognize cytomegalovirus antigens. A later analysis found that TCR association rates varied across HLA loci, with DRB1 alleles showing the most associated TCRs and HLA-C alleles the fewest. A group of highly shared sequence variants was considered likely to be a technical artifact of the sequencing pipeline. Specific HLA alleles were associated with more than 15,000 TCR beta sequences at a false discovery rate of 0.05 in a later analysis.

Regarding this clone: Its target antigen remains unknown. It has no much larger one-base neighbor in the sample; base qualities were not kept.

In total, fewer than 750 healthy bone marrow donors made up the cohort. All cohort members were sampled while nominally healthy, although unrecorded immune exposures were likely present. The donor was CMV seronegative and belonged to the group of 350 to 400 seronegative cohort members. Every donor gave a peripheral blood sample, and the peripheral blood mononuclear cells from that sample were used for TCR beta sequencing. Genomic DNA was extracted from the blood cell samples with the Qiagen DNeasy Blood Extraction Kit. V is shortened by 5 bases, J by 4 bases, and the region joining them spans 15 bases. Spanning cysteine to phenylalanine, the CDR3 consists of 16 amino acids. CDR3 DNA is the only sequence kept; it has 48 bases, read in frame from the first base. For CDR1 and CDR2, the germline V gene lists SGHTA and FQGTGA.

The sample consisted of PBMCs. The chain employs TRBV7-3 and TRBJ2-6; TRBD1 is perhaps the D gene, given 6 matching bases. This receptor was identified in a male donor in good health and CMV-seronegative. The DNA sequence is TGTGCCAGCAGCCCCCAGGCAGGGGCCGGGGCCAACGTCCTGACTTTC. Its protein is CASSPQAGAGANVLTF.